This TCR beta chain was obtained from a study of blood T cell repertoires in COVID-19. Study-level background: The United States, Italy and Spain provided the acute and convalescent COVID-19 samples. PBMCs, B-cell-depleted T cells, or T cells were the source of the cDNA or gDNA that made up the material.

CDR1 and CDR2 from the germline V gene are SGHKS and YYEKEE (reference sequence). This CDR3 region has 13 residues. The V and J ends lost 5 bases and 6 bases, in that order; junction bases with no gene match: 7. In the source study's methods: Reference gene primer amplification yielded estimated nucleated cell counts. Some clones are missing from TCRdb's copy, which holds only in-frame ones; the method was immunoSEQ multiplex PCR. D and trimming come from the DNA, and the V and J calls and clone size come from that table. The sample carries approximately 140,000 clones, over 65% recorded once. The specimen was peripheral blood. The receptor's source is a man in his 70s with acute or convalescent COVID-19. This chain joins TRBV5-5 and TRBJ2-7, with 8 bases aligning to TRBD1. The CDR3 here is CASRWGQDGEQYF. Written as DNA, the CDR3 is TGTGCCAGCAGGTGGGGACAGGACGGCGAGCAGTACTTC.